The following is a TCR beta chain sequence with its context. Antigen unknown. Blood got drawn at baseline, again on cycle 4 day 1, and then on cycle 7 day 1. The data stem from a study of OX40 agonist ivuxolimab in advanced cancers. The CDR3 is made up of 15 amino acids. J gave up 0 bases and V 1 base, and 2 bases lay outside the gene matches. Germline V gives CDR1 SGHNT, CDR2 YENEEA. The assay was immunoSEQ multiplex PCR, and TCRdb's table has in-frame clones only and misses some. The table includes tens of thousands of clones, about nine tenths detected once. Findings and caveats of the study: At 0.1 to 3.0 mg/kg and by week 6, clonal expansion occurred in CD4+ and CD8+ blood T cells. Expanded clones were, on average, more numerous in CD8+ T cells than in CD4+.

The chain carries TRBV11-3 and TRBJ2-5, with TRBD2 matching over 7 bases. This TCR derives from an adult with an advanced solid tumor such as melanoma, head and neck, liver or kidney cancer. The material sequenced was CD4+ or CD8+ T cells sorted from blood, taken in a trial of the OX40 agonist ivuxolimab. The CDR3 nucleotides read TGTGCCAGCAGCTTAGGCGGGAGTTACCAAGAGACCCAGTACTTC. As protein: CASSLGGSYQETQYF.